This entry features one T cell receptor (beta chain) sequence. Here immunoSEQ multiplex PCR was the method, and the copy in TCRdb shows in-frame clones only, minus some. Among 150,000 to 200,000 clones, 70% to 85% were seen once, and the ten largest hold around 7%. The V gene lost 2 bases and the J gene lost 3 bases, with 13 bases spanning the gap. CDR1 is SGHDT, CDR2 YYEEEE, per germline. The CDR3 length is 15 residues. This specimen belongs to a study of blood T cell repertoires in COVID-19. As for the study in general: T cells, B-cell-depleted T cells, or PBMCs supplied cDNA or gDNA.

Specimen: peripheral blood. This receptor was obtained from a woman in her thirties or forties with COVID-19, enrolled during active disease. The V call is TRBV5-6, the J call TRBJ2-3, with a possible D match to TRBD2 (6 bases). The CDR3 protein is CASSFRWEDTDTQYF. The CDR3 nucleotides read TGTGCCAGCAGCTTTCGATGGGAGGATACAGATACGCAGTATTTT.